The 18 T cell receptor beta chains reported below all come from one sample, sequenced in a study of T-cell reconstitution after alpha-beta-depleted transplantation in children. Unique molecular identifiers were built into the TCRbeta library. From the PCR reads, TCRdb called clonotypes with MiXCR, one entry per CDR3 protein. Found here are fewer than 550,000 distinct CDR3 sequences, 9.5% to 12% of them singletons; the top ten hold about 15%. The sample was PBMCs, mostly from graft donor cells, taken 180 days after TCRalphabeta/CD19-depleted stem cell transplant. The source of these receptors is a female patient between 2 and 15 years old who had a stem cell transplant for aplastic anemia, so the T cells may come from the graft donor.

The sample holds a few counts of this clonotype. The rearrangement joins TRBV28 to TRBJ1-4; no reliable D call. The V gene's germline CDR1 is MDHEN and CDR2 SYDVKM. This CDR3 comprises 13 residues. Trimming removed 8 bases from V and 12 bases from J, with 19 bases in between. The CDR3 region is CASLPWGTSELFF. Here the CDR3 DNA reads TGTGCCAGCCTTCCGTGGGGAACTTCTGAACTGTTTTTT. Combining the CDR3 with reference TRBV28 and TRBJ1-4 gives the whole variable domain DVKVTQSSRYLVKRTGEKVFLECVQDMDHENMFWYRQDPGLGLRLIYFSYDVKMKEKGDIPEGYSVSREKKERFSLILESASTNQTSMYLCASLPWGTSELFFGSGTQLSVL.

This chain connects TRBV6-2 or TRBV6-3 to TRBJ1-1, with TRBD1 as a possible D gene (5 bases). V lost 7 bases, J lost 1 base, and 13 bases lay in between. This CDR3 is 14 amino acids long. Germline V gene sequence: CDR1 MNHEY, CDR2 SVGEGT. The CDR3: CASIGARGNTEAFF. The DNA for the CDR3 is TGTGCCAGCATAGGGGCGAGAGGGAACACTGAAGCTTTCTTT.

This clonotype was observed a handful of times. The genes are TRBV20-1 and TRBJ1-3; D unclear. V lost 0 bases and J 4 bases, leaving 10 bases between the germline ends. This CDR3 region has 14 residues. CDR1 DFQATT and CDR2 SNEGSKA come from the germline V gene (reference sequence). The chain's CDR3 is CSARDPSGGNTIYF. DNA for the CDR3: TGCAGTGCTAGAGATCCCAGCGGCGGAAACACCATATATTTT.

This clonotype was picked up a small number of times. The chain couples TRBV12-3 or TRBV12-4 to TRBJ2-5, with 7 bases lining up with TRBD1. This CDR3 comprises 14 residues. Trimming removed 5 bases from V and 2 bases from J; junction bases left unmatched: 5. CDR3 sequence (DNA): TGTGCCAGCAGTCCCCCACAGGGGCAAGAGACCCAGTACTTC. It is translated as CASSPPQGQETQYF.

This clonotype appeared a few times. The V gene is TRBV5-1, the J gene TRBJ2-3; TRBD1 aligns across 7 bases. After removal of 0 bases from V and 2 bases from J, the junction contained 3 bases not matched to a gene. The CDR3 sequence is 15 residues long. Germline CDR1 SGHRS, CDR2 YFSETQ. CDR3 residues: CASSLEGQITDTQYF. In DNA, the CDR3 is TGCGCCAGCAGCTTGGAGGGACAGATCACAGATACGCAGTATTTT.

The chain employs TRBV12-3 or TRBV12-4 and TRBJ1-2; 9 bases agree with TRBD1. V dropped 6 bases and J dropped 4; count of bases not matched to a gene: 9. The CDR3 length is 15 residues. The CDR3 protein is CASRKMGQGTYGYTF. The CDR3, as DNA: TGTGCCAGCAGAAAAATGGGACAGGGAACCTATGGCTACACCTTC.

This clonotype occurred many times. The chain joins TRBV5-1 to TRBJ2-7; D may be TRBD1 or TRBD2 (5 bases each). V lost 0 bases and J 2 bases, leaving 9 bases between the germline ends. Per the germline V gene, CDR1 is SGHRS and CDR2 is YFSETQ. The CDR3 loop spans 14 amino acids. The CDR3 DNA reads as TGCGCCAGCAGCTTGGAGGGGACCACCTACGAGCAGTACTTC. Protein product: CASSLEGTTYEQYF.

This clonotype was picked up a small number of times. The chain employs TRBV20-1 and TRBJ2-1; 12 bases align to TRBD2. Germline CDR1 DFQATT, CDR2 SNEGSKA (reference sequence). Trimming took 2 bases from V and 7 from J; bases not matched to a gene: 6. This CDR3 has 15 amino acids. This CDR3 reads CSARLAGGPRNEQFF. CDR3 nucleotides: TGCAGTGCTAGACTAGCGGGAGGGCCGCGGAATGAGCAGTTCTTC.

The gene calls are TRBV29-1 and TRBJ2-3; 8 bases match TRBD1. The CDR3 has 12 amino acids. After removal of 6 bases from V and 7 bases from J, the junction contained 6 bases not matched to a gene. Germline lookup yields CDR1 SQVTM and CDR2 ANQGSEA. This CDR3 is CSVGQGAHTQYF. CDR3 bases: TGCAGCGTAGGACAGGGCGCCCATACGCAGTATTTT.

In its sample, this clonotype was seen a few times. This chain joins TRBV6-2 or TRBV6-3 and TRBJ1-5; the match to TRBD1 covers 12 bases. CDR1 is MNHEY, CDR2 SVGEGT, per germline. The CDR3 is 15 amino acids. With V trimmed by 7 bases and J by 8 bases, 9 bases remained unmatched. The CDR3 region is CASKRGDRGREPQHF. The CDR3 DNA reads TGTGCCAGCAAACGGGGGGACAGGGGGCGTGAGCCCCAGCATTTT.

The J gene is TRBJ2-3, the V gene TRBV28; 9 nucleotides agree with TRBD1. CDR1 and CDR2 (germline): MDHEN, SYDVKM. The V segment lost 7 bases and the J segment 0 bases; nucleotides outside the gene matches: 17. The CDR3 loop spans 19 amino acids. The CDR3 region is CASTSRRGGQGRSTDTQYF. CDR3 DNA sequence: TGTGCCAGCACCTCCCGACGAGGGGGACAGGGACGAAGCACAGATACGCAGTATTTT.

This sequence joins TRBV27 and TRBJ2-7; D gene uncertain. Germline V gene sequence: CDR1 MNHEY, CDR2 SMNVEV (reference sequence). Trimming took off 8 bases at V and 6 bases at J, with 20 bases between the two ends. CDR3 length: 14 residues. CDR3: CASSLLTGVFEQYV. The DNA of the CDR3 is TGTGCCAGCTCGCTCCTGACGGGTGTGTTCGAGCAGTACGTC.

The chain has TRBV5-1 and TRBJ2-1; 7 bases map to TRBD2. Unmatched junction bases numbered 14, after V lost 5 bases and J lost 6 bases. The CDR3 spans 16 residues. From germline, CDR1 is SGHRS and CDR2 YFSETQ. In nucleotides, the CDR3 is TGCGCCAGCAGTCGATCCGGGACTACGACTTCCAATGAGCAGTTCTTC. Amino acids: CASSRSGTTTSNEQFF. Full variable domain (outside the CDR3, taken from reference TRBV5-1 and TRBJ2-1): KAGVTQTPRYLIKTRGQQVTLSCSPISGHRSVSWYQQTPGQGLQFLFEYFSETQRNKGNFPGRFSGRQFSNSRSEMNVSTLELGDSALYLCASSRSGTTTSNEQFFGPGTRLTVL.

V and J are TRBV20-1 and TRBJ2-1; TRBD1 might be the D (5 bases). CDR3 size: 14 residues. Trimming removed 0 bases from V and 7 bases from J, with 13 bases in between. Germline CDR1 is DFQATT and CDR2 is SNEGSKA (reference sequence). The CDR3 is CSARDQGLANEQFF. The CDR3 DNA is TGCAGTGCTAGAGATCAGGGTTTGGCAAATGAGCAGTTCTTC.

This chain connects TRBV12-3 or TRBV12-4 to TRBJ1-6, with no clear D. V shed 3 bases and J shed 10 bases, with 4 bases lying between them. The CDR3 consists of 11 residues. The CDR3: CASSFRSPLHF. The CDR3 bases are TGTGCCAGCAGTTTCCGCTCACCCCTCCACTTT.

Details on this clonotype: Since a much larger clone is just one base distant, this may be a read error. This chain joins TRBV28 and TRBJ2-5, with TRBD2 as a possible D gene (5 bases). V was trimmed by 8 bases and J by 1 base, leaving 5 bases between them. Looked up from germline, CDR1 is MDHEN and CDR2 is SYDVKM. This CDR3 spans 11 amino acids. The CDR3 bases are TGTGCCAGCGGGAGCCAAGAGACCCAGTACTTC. This codes for CASGSQETQYF.

The J gene is TRBJ2-1, the V gene TRBV24-1, with D possibly TRBD1 on 6 matching bases. Trimming took off 4 bases at V and 2 bases at J, with 14 bases between the two ends. CDR1 and CDR2 from the germline V gene are KGHDR and SFDVKD. The CDR3 is made up of 16 amino acids. The CDR3 is CATSEGAGAPYNEQFF. CDR3 DNA sequence: TGTGCCACCAGTGAAGGAGCAGGGGCCCCCTACAATGAGCAGTTCTTC.

This chain links TRBV11-2 with TRBJ2-1; no firm D call. The CDR3 sequence is 18 residues long. The V gene's germline CDR1 is SGHAT and CDR2 FQNNGV. V gave up 3 bases and J gave up 1 base, with 19 bases separating them. CDR3 nucleotide sequence: TGTGCCAGCAGCTTTTACCCTCTTGTGGGCTCATCCTACAATGAGCAGTTCTTC. The encoded protein is CASSFYPLVGSSYNEQFF.